This T cell receptor (beta chain) was documented in a study of CD8 T cells in Susac syndrome. Unmatched junction bases numbered 6, after V lost 4 bases and J lost 3 bases. Germline lookup yields CDR1 LGHDT and CDR2 YNNKEL (reference sequence). The CDR3 extends over 15 amino acids. cDNA came from roughly 0.53 to 1 ug RNA primed by random hexamers. TCRdb itself ran the immunoSEQ multiplex PCR reads through MiXCR, one entry per CDR3 protein. The sample has tens of thousands of distinct CDR3 sequences; less than 95% are singletons. TCR beta sequencing covered blood CD8+ and CD4+ T cells. The source is a human donor in good health. Specimen: CD8+ T cells from PBMCs. This chain uses TRBV3-1 with TRBJ1-5, with 7 bases lining up with TRBD1. CDR3 sequence (DNA): TGTGCCAGCAGCCCGCGCAGGGGGAACAATCAGCCCCAGCATTTT. It yields the protein CASSPRRGNNQPQHF.